The 28 T cell receptor beta chains below come from one sample, sequenced in a study of naive and memory T cell subsets. Amplification of ligated cDNA took four PCR rounds with SP2 and nested alpha and beta constant primers. TCRdb recomputed calls from the UMI-ligation and nested PCR reads with MiXCR, one row per CDR3 protein. Of about 37,000 distinct CDR3 sequences in the sample, approximately 9.9% are singletons; the top ten hold around 3.9%. Treatment reported: skin biopsy from PPD injection site in Mantoux-positive individual. The library had UMIs added by 3' ligation of an oligonucleotide to TCR cDNA. The material was skin, obtained from a tuberculin skin test site. All receptors derive from an adult in good health.

The sample holds many counts of this clonotype. The CDR3 DNA reads TGTGCCAGCAGTCGGCGCGAGACAGCCTACGAGCAGTACTTC. Amino acids: CASSRRETAYEQYF. The gene calls are TRBV6-5 and TRBJ2-7, with D perhaps matching TRBD1 (5 bases). Trimming shortened V by 5 bases and J by 2 bases, and 13 bases separated the two germline ends. This CDR3 has 14 amino acids. The germline gives CDR1 MNHEY, CDR2 SVGAGI.

This clonotype has a count of ten or more. This chain links TRBV7-8 with TRBJ2-1; D ambiguous. Germline V gives CDR1 SGHVS, CDR2 FQNEAQ. Trimming removed 4 bases at V and 8 bases at J, with 6 bases between. The CDR3 extends over 11 amino acids. The CDR3 DNA follows: TGTGCCAGCAGCTCCATAGATGAGCAGTTCTTC. This codes for CASSSIDEQFF.

The chain has TRBV4-2 and TRBJ2-6; D is unresolved. Germline V CDR1 and CDR2: LGHNA, YNFKEQ. The CDR3 has 15 residues. V shed 4 bases and J shed 4 bases, with 11 bases lying between them. The CDR3 region has the DNA TGTGCCAGCAGCCTCCCGGTGAGCGGGGCCAACGTCCTGACTTTC. Translating gives CASSLPVSGANVLTF.

Turning to this clonotype: With a much larger clone just one base away, this may be a read error. The genes are TRBV20-1 and TRBJ2-1, with 7 nucleotides matching TRBD1. CDR3 size: 17 residues. CDR1 is DFQATT and CDR2 is SNEGSKA in the germline V gene (reference sequence). The CDR3 here is CSARDPTTGFAYNGQFF. CDR3 in DNA: TGCAGTGCTAGAGACCCCACGACAGGGTTCGCCTACAATGGGCAGTTCTTC.

This clonotype has at least ten counts. The chain employs TRBV6-6 and TRBJ1-1, with D possibly TRBD1 on 5 matching bases. Trimming removed 7 bases at V and 12 bases at J, with 18 bases between. This CDR3 comprises 12 residues. CDR1 is MNHNY, CDR2 SVGAGI, per germline (reference sequence). The CDR3 region has the DNA TGTGCCAGCAATCATGGGGTCAGGGCCCCTTTCTTT. Encoded protein: CASNHGVRAPFF.

This clonotype was found many times. CDR3 DNA: TGCAGTGCCAGATCCAGCGGGGCCCACACCGGGGAGCTGTTTTTT. Protein sequence: CSARSSGAHTGELFF. The J gene is TRBJ2-2, the V gene TRBV20-1; 7 bases match TRBD2. Germline V lookup: CDR1 DFQATT, CDR2 SNEGSKA (reference sequence). With V trimmed by 6 bases and J by 3 bases, 10 bases remained unmatched. The CDR3 is 15 residues long.

V is TRBV20-1 and J is TRBJ1-2; a possible D gene is TRBD1 (6 bases). The CDR3 length is 15 residues. Per germline, CDR1 DFQATT and CDR2 SNEGSKA (reference sequence). Trimming cost V 4 bases and J 3 bases, with 18 bases left between them. DNA for the CDR3: TGCAGTGCTACGGAAATTGACAGGCCAGACTATGGCTACACCTTC. It is translated as CSATEIDRPDYGYTF.

This clonotype was seen a few times. V and J are TRBV2 and TRBJ2-3; no firm D call. The CDR3 consists of 15 residues. The germline V gene has CDR1 SNHLY and CDR2 FYNNEI. Trimming removed 8 bases from V and 6 bases from J, with 21 bases in between. As DNA, the CDR3 is TGTGCCAGCGCGACCAGGCCTAGAGCGCGGGATACGCAGTATTTT. Residues: CASATRPRARDTQYF.

This clonotype has at least ten counts. The chain has TRBV6-5 and TRBJ1-2; D might be TRBD1 (6 bases). The V end was cut by 3 bases, the J end by 7 bases, with 12 bases between. The CDR3 spans 13 residues. The germline gives CDR1 MNHEY, CDR2 SVGAGI. CDR3 protein: CASSYLGGSGYTF. CDR3 DNA sequence: TGTGCCAGCAGTTATTTGGGGGGCTCTGGCTACACCTTC.

Many counts were recorded for this clonotype. The CDR3 DNA sequence: TGTGCCAGCAGGGTTGGACAGGGCAGGATCTTCTCGGGTTCTGGAAACACCATATATTTT. The encoded protein is CASRVGQGRIFSGSGNTIYF. The V and J genes are TRBV12-3 or TRBV12-4 and TRBJ1-3; 8 bases fit TRBD1. V gave up 6 bases and J gave up 1 base; unmatched junction bases: 20. This CDR3 spans 20 amino acids.

This clonotype was recorded at least ten times. The chain carries TRBV5-6 and TRBJ2-5, with a weak D call TRBD2 (5 bases). This CDR3 is 16 amino acids long. Germline V gene sequence: CDR1 SGHDT, CDR2 YYEEEE. The germline V and J ends were trimmed by 0 bases and 5 bases, with 17 bases remaining between them. As DNA, the CDR3 is TGTGCCAGCAGCTTGGAGTCCGCGGGCCAGCGGGAGACCCAGTACTTC. Translated: CASSLESAGQRETQYF.

This clonotype was found a few times. The V and J genes are TRBV4-2 and TRBJ2-4; TRBD2 aligns across 9 bases. Trimming at V came to 1 base and at J to 0 bases, leaving 13 bases not matched to a gene. The germline gives CDR1 LGHNA, CDR2 YNFKEQ. This CDR3 is built from 20 residues. CDR3: CASSQAHSGGPVSAKNIQYF. DNA of the CDR3: TGTGCCAGCAGCCAAGCTCACAGCGGGGGGCCGGTGTCAGCCAAAAACATTCAGTACTTC.

The V and J genes are TRBV30 and TRBJ1-1, with TRBD1 matching 9 bases. The CDR3 spans 12 residues. The V gene's germline CDR1 is GTSNPN and CDR2 SVGIG (reference sequence). V dropped 0 bases and J dropped 11; count of bases not matched to a gene: 4. Here the CDR3 reads CAWSVQGAGAFF. The CDR3 bases are TGTGCCTGGAGTGTACAGGGGGCTGGCGCTTTCTTT.

V gene TRBV12-3 or TRBV12-4 combines with J gene TRBJ1-4, with D unresolved. CDR3 length: 13 residues. V shed 6 bases and J shed 5 bases, with 10 bases lying between them. CDR3 amino acids: CASSPNRNEKLFF. The CDR3 DNA reads as TGTGCCAGCAGCCCTAACAGAAATGAAAAACTGTTTTTT.

A few counts support this clonotype. The chain uses TRBV20-1 and TRBJ2-5; D may be TRBD2 (5 bases). Deletions cut 8 bases from V and 5 bases from J, with 18 bases between. Germline V gene data show CDR1 as DFQATT and CDR2 as SNEGSKA (reference sequence). This CDR3 region has 13 residues. The CDR3 coding sequence is TGCAGTCCGAGACTACACCGTGATGAGACCCAGTACTTC. The encoded protein is CSPRLHRDETQYF.

This clonotype is labeled medium-sized. This chain uses TRBV6-1 with TRBJ2-5; tentative D call: TRBD1 (6 bases). Trimming took 1 base from V and 0 from J, leaving 9 bases between them. Germline V CDR1 and CDR2: MNHNS, SASEGT. This CDR3 region has 15 residues. For the CDR3, the DNA is TGTGCCAGCAGTGAAGAAAGGGACAACCAAGAGACCCAGTACTTC. Protein sequence: CASSEERDNQETQYF.

A few counts support this clonotype. The CDR3 region has the DNA TGTGCCAGCAGCTTAGAAACGGGGGCCTATGGCTACACCTTC. Translated, it gives CASSLETGAYGYTF. The chain couples TRBV11-2 to TRBJ1-2, with TRBD1 as a possible D gene (6 bases). Germline V CDR1 and CDR2: SGHAT, FQNNGV. V dropped 0 bases and J dropped 4 bases, with 9 bases sitting between them. This CDR3 has 14 residues.

This clonotype turned up a few times. CDR3 sequence (DNA): TGTGCCAGCAGTTACGGCAGTCACAATGAGCAGTTCTTC. It yields the protein CASSYGSHNEQFF. The chain combines TRBV6-2 or TRBV6-3 with TRBJ2-1; unclear D gene. The V and J ends lost 2 bases and 5 bases respectively, with 7 bases between them. CDR1 and CDR2 from the germline V gene are MNHEY and SVGEGT. The CDR3 extends over 13 amino acids.

V is TRBV20-1 and J is TRBJ1-4; 7 bases are shared with TRBD1. The germline V gene has CDR1 DFQATT and CDR2 SNEGSKA (reference sequence). This CDR3 region has 13 residues. V gave up 6 bases and J gave up 4 bases; unmatched junction bases: 5. For the CDR3, the DNA is TGCAGTGCGATAGACAGGGATAATGAAAAACTGTTTTTT. Translation gives CSAIDRDNEKLFF.

The rearrangement links TRBV28 to TRBJ2-7; TRBD1 might be the D (5 bases). V was clipped by 6 bases and J by 4 bases, with 19 bases between them. The CDR3 contains 15 residues. The germline gives CDR1 MDHEN, CDR2 SYDVKM. CDR3 sequence (DNA): TGTGCCAGCAGAACCGGACACTCACTCGGGTACGAGCAGTACTTC. As protein: CASRTGHSLGYEQYF.

At least ten counts were recorded for this clonotype. The V call is TRBV30, the J call TRBJ2-3; maybe TRBD1 (6 bases). The CDR3 loop spans 13 amino acids. CDR1 and CDR2 from the germline V gene are GTSNPN and SVGIG (reference sequence). V was pared by 2 bases and J by 4 bases, with 10 bases between. CDR3 DNA: TGTGCCTGGAGTCGGGACACCTCAGATACGCAGTATTTT. This codes for CAWSRDTSDTQYF.

This clonotype is judged medium-sized. The chain uses TRBV18 and TRBJ1-2, with a weak D call TRBD1 (6 bases). CDR1 is KGHSH, CDR2 LQKENI, per germline. Trimming shortened V by 4 bases and J by 2 bases, and 11 bases separated the two germline ends. The CDR3 runs 14 residues. For the CDR3, the DNA is TGTGCCAGCTCACTAAGGACAGAGAACTATGGCTACACCTTC. Its protein is CASSLRTENYGYTF. The whole variable domain, remainder taken from reference TRBV18 and TRBJ1-2, is NAGVMQNPRHLVRRRGQEARLRCSPMKGHSHVYWYRQLPEEGLKFMVYLQKENIIDESGMPKERFSAEFPKEGPSILRIQQVVRGDSAAYFCASSLRTENYGYTFGSGTRLTVV.

This clonotype was recorded many times. The J gene is TRBJ2-2, the V gene TRBV18, with D unclear. Trimming left V 1 base short and J 5 bases short, with 5 bases between. In germline, CDR1 is KGHSH, CDR2 LQKENI. This CDR3 region has 13 residues. CDR3 nucleotides: TGTGCCAGCTCACCACAGGGAACCGGGGAGCTGTTTTTT. The encoded protein is CASSPQGTGELFF.

This chain joins TRBV29-1 and TRBJ2-2; TRBD1 agrees at 10 bases. This CDR3 region has 15 residues. Germline V CDR1 and CDR2: SQVTM, ANQGSEA. The V gene end was trimmed by 3 bases and the J gene end by 3 bases; junction bases not matched to a gene: 4. The CDR3 region is CSVDTTGGYTGELFF. The DNA of the CDR3 is TGCAGCGTTGACACGACAGGGGGCTACACCGGGGAGCTGTTTTTT.

This clonotype is medium-sized in the sample. The rearrangement uses TRBV3-1 and TRBJ2-3; D possibly corresponds to TRBD2 (5 bases). The CDR3 covers 11 residues. With 3 bases removed from V and 7 bases from J, the gap between germline ends came to 5 bases. CDR1 and CDR2 from the germline V gene are LGHDT and YNNKEL (reference sequence). The CDR3 DNA reads TGTGCCAGCAGCCAGGACTATACGCAGTATTTT. Translating it yields CASSQDYTQYF.

This clonotype was seen only a few times. The chain employs TRBV2 and TRBJ1-2; 7 bases line up with TRBD1. The V gene end was trimmed by 8 bases and the J gene end by 3 bases; junction bases not matched to a gene: 6. Germline loops: CDR1 SNHLY, CDR2 FYNNEI. The CDR3 extends over 13 amino acids. CDR3 in amino acids: CASSGQADYGYTF. The DNA for the CDR3 is TGTGCCAGCTCAGGACAGGCCGACTATGGCTACACCTTC.

This clonotype came up a few times. J is TRBJ2-2 and V is TRBV9, with TRBD2 as a possible D gene (6 bases). V dropped 7 bases and J dropped 6 bases, with 10 bases sitting between them. Germline assignment: CDR1 SGDLS and CDR2 YYNGEE. The CDR3 has 12 amino acids. DNA for the CDR3: TGTGCCAGCTCCGGCGGGGCCGGGGAGCTGTTTTTT. This codes for CASSGGAGELFF.

This clonotype was seen a few times. V usage is TRBV24-1 and J usage is TRBJ2-2, with a weak D call TRBD1 (6 bases). The CDR3 extends over 14 amino acids. Germline loops: CDR1 KGHDR, CDR2 SFDVKD. The V end was cut by 6 bases, the J end by 4 bases, with 11 bases between. In nucleotides, the CDR3 is TGTGCCACCAGTCCTACGACAGGCACCGGGGAGCTGTTTTTT. The encoded protein is CATSPTTGTGELFF.